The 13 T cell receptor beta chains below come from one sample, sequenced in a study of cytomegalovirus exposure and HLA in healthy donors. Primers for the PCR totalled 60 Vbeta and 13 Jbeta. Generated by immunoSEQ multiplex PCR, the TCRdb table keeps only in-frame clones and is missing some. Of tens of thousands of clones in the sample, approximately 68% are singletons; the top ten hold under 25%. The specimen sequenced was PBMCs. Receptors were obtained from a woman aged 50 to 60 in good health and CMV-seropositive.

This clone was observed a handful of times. The CDR3 DNA reads as TGTGCCAGCAGCCTATACAATCAGCCCCAGCATTTT. Protein product: CASSLYNQPQHF. The rearrangement links TRBV5-8 to TRBJ1-5; D call uncertain. CDR1 and CDR2 (germline): SGHTS, YDEGEE. Between the trimmed V and J ends, which lost 4 bases and 3 bases, there was a span of 5 bases. The CDR3 spans 12 residues.

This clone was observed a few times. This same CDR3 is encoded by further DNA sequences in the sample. The CDR3 spells CASSATQNDRVDNQPQHF. The CDR3 DNA follows: TGTGCCAGCAGTGCCACACAGAACGACAGGGTAGACAATCAGCCCCAGCATTTT. The gene calls are TRBV6-1 and TRBJ1-5; TRBD1 agrees at 7 bases. Germline V CDR1 and CDR2: MNHNS, SASEGT. This CDR3 has 18 residues. With V trimmed by 4 bases and J by 3 bases, 15 bases remained unmatched.

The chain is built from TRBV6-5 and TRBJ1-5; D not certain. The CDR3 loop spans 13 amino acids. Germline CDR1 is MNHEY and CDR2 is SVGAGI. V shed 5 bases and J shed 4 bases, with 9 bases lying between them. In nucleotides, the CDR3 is TGTGCCAGCAGTCCGCAACAGAATCAGCCCCAGCATTTT. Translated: CASSPQQNQPQHF.

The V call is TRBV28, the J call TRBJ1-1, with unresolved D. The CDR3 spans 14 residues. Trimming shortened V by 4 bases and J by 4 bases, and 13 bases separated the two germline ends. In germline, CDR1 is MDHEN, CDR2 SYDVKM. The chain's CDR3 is CASSSLGRGTEAFF. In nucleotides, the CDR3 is TGTGCCAGCAGTTCCCTAGGAAGAGGCACTGAAGCTTTCTTT. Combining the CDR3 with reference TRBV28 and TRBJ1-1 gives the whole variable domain DVKVTQSSRYLVKRTGEKVFLECVQDMDHENMFWYRQDPGLGLRLIYFSYDVKMKEKGDIPEGYSVSREKKERFSLILESASTNQTSMYLCASSSLGRGTEAFFGQGTRLTVV.

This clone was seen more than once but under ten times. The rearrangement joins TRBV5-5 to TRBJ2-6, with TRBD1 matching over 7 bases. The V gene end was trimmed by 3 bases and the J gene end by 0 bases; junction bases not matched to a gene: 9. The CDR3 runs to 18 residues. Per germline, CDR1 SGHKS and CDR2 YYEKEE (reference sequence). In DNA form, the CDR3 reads TGTGCCAGCAGCTCTCCGGGACAGTCCCTCTCTGGGGCCAACGTCCTGACTTTC. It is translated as CASSSPGQSLSGANVLTF.

In DNA, the CDR3 is TGTGCCAGCAGCTTAGGGGAGACAGGGGGGACACACCAAGAGACCCAGTACTTC. Protein: CASSLGETGGTHQETQYF. The genes are TRBV7-2 and TRBJ2-5; 9 bases fit TRBD1. With 1 base clipped from V and 0 bases from J, the junction kept 9 bases outside the gene matches. Germline V lookup: CDR1 SGHTA, CDR2 FQGNSA. The CDR3 loop spans 18 amino acids. Full variable domain (missing parts from reference TRBV7-2 and TRBJ2-5): GAGVSQSPSNKVTEKGKDVELRCDPISGHTALYWYRQSLGQGLEFLIYFQGNSAPDKSGLPSDRFSAERTGGSVSTLTIQRTQQEDSAVYLCASSLGETGGTHQETQYFGPGTRLLVL.

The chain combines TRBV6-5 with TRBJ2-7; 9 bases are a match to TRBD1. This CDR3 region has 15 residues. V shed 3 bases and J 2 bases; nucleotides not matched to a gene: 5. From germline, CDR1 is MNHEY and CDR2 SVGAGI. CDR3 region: CASSYRGQGTYEQYF. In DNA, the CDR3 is TGTGCCAGCAGTTATAGGGGACAGGGCACCTACGAGCAGTACTTC.

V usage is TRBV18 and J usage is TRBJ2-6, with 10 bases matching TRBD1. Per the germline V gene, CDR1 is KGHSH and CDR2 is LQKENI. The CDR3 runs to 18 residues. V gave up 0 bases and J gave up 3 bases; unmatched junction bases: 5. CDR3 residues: CASSPPGQGLSGANVLTF. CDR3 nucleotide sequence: TGTGCCAGCTCACCACCGGGACAGGGGTTAAGTGGGGCCAACGTCCTGACTTTC.

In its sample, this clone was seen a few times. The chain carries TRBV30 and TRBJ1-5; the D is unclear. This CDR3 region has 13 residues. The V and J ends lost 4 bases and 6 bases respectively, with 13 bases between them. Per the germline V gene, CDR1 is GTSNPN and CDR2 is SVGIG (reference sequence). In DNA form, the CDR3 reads TGTGCCTGGAATCTAGACCCCCGTCAGCCCCAGCATTTT. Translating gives CAWNLDPRQPQHF. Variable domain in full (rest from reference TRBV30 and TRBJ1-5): SQTIHQWPATLVQPVGSPLSLECTVEGTSNPNLYWYRQAAGRGLQLLFYSVGIGQISSEVPQNLSASRPQDRQFILSSKKLLLSDSGFYLCAWNLDPRQPQHFGDGTRLSIL.

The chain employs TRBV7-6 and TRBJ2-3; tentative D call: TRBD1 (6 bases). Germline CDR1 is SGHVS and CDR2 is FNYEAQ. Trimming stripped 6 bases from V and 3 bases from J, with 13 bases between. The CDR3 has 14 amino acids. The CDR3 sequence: CASSGGQSTDTQYF. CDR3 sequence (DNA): TGTGCCAGCAGTGGAGGACAGAGTACAGATACGCAGTATTTT.

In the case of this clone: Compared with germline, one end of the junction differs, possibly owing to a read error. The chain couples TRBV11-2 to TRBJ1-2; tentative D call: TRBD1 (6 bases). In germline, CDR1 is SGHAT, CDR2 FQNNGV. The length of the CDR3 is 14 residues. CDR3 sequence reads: CASSLEAGVYGYTF. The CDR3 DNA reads TGTGCCAGCAGCCTAGAGGCAGGGGTCTATGGCTACACCTTC.

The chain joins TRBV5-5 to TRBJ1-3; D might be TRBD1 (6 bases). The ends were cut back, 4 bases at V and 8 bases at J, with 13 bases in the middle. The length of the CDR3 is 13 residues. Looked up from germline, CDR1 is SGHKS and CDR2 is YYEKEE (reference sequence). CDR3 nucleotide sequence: TGTGCCAGCAGCCCCTCGGACAGCTACACCATATATTTT. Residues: CASSPSDSYTIYF.

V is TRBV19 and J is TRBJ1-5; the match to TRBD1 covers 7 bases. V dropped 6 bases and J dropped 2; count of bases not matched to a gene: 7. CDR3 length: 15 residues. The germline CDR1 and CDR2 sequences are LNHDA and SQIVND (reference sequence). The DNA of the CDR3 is TGTGCCAGTAGACGAGGGACAGAGCGCAATCAGCCCCAGCATTTT. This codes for CASRRGTERNQPQHF.